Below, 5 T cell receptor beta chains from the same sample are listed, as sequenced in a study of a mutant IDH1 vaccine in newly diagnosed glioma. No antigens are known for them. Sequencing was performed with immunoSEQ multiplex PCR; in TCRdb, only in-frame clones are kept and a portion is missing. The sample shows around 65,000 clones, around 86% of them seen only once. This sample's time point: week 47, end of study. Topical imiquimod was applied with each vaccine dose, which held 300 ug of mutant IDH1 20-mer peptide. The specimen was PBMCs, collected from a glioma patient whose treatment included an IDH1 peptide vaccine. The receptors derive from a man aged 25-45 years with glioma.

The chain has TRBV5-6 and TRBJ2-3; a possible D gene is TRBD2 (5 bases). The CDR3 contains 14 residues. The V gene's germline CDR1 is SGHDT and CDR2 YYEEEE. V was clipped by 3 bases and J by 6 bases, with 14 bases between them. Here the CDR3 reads CASSSTGRRDTQYF. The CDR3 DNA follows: TGTGCCAGCAGCTCGACGGGGAGACGGGATACGCAGTATTTT.

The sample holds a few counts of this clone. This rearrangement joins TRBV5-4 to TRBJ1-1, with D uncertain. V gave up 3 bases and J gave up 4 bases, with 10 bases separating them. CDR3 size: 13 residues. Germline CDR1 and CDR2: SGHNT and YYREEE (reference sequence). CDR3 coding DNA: TGTGCCAGCAGCTCGTGGGGAGGCACTGAAGCTTTCTTT. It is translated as CASSSWGGTEAFF.

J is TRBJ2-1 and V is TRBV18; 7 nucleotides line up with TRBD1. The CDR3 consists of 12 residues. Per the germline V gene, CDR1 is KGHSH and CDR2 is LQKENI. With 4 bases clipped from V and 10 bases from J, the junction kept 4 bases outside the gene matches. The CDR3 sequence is CASSLGGKEQFF. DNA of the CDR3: TGTGCCAGCTCACTAGGGGGCAAAGAGCAGTTCTTC.

CDR3 amino acids: CASSPGDTQYF. The CDR3, as DNA: TGCGCCAGCAGCCCCGGGGATACGCAGTATTTT. The V and J genes are TRBV5-1 and TRBJ2-3; D not resolved. The V end was cut by 4 bases, the J end by 6 bases, with 6 bases between. CDR1 is SGHRS, CDR2 YFSETQ, per germline. This CDR3 has 11 residues.

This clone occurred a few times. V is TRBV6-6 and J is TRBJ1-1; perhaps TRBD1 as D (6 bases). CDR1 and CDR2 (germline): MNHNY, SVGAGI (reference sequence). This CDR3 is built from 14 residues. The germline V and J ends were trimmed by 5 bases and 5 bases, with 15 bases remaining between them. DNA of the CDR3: TGTGCCAGCAGTAAAGGGGGGGAGGGGACTGAAGCTTTCTTT. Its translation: CASSKGGEGTEAFF.